The rows below give T cell receptor beta chains drawn from one sample of a study of preoperative IRX-2 immunotherapy in early breast cancer. Only in-frame clones appear in the TCRdb table, and some are missing; sequencing was by immunoSEQ multiplex PCR. The sample lists roughly 34,000 clones; just under 90% were seen once. Sequenced material: tumor tissue, taken after IRX-2 immunotherapy. The receptors derive from a human donor with breast cancer. Each CDR3 is given with its conserved first and last residue. Fields, in order: J gene, clone size, D gene, V gene, CDR3 DNA, CDR3 protein. A D gene is named only where the DNA matches it firmly. Clone size appears in some rows only: once, few, many, or a class for an expanded clone.

>TRBJ1-4|NA|NA|TRBV5-1
TGCGCCAGCAGCTTGGCGGCAGGCGGATACCGTCCTAATGAAAAACTGTTTTTT
CASSLAAGGYRPNEKLFF
>TRBJ2-7|NA|NA|TRBV19
TGTGCCAGTAGTATCGTATGGGACTTCCGATACGAGCAGTACTTC
CASSIVWDFRYEQYF
>TRBJ2-7|NA|TRBD2|TRBV5-1
TGCGCCAGCAGCGGGGGACTAGCGGGGGGCTACGAGCAGTACTTC
CASSGGLAGGYEQYF
>TRBJ2-2|NA|NA|TRBV6-8
TGTGCCATCAGTGCGGGGGGACAGGGGAACACCGGGGAGCTGTTTTTT
CAISAGGQGNTGELFF
>TRBJ2-2|NA|NA|TRBV6-8
TGTGCCAGCAGTTACTCTGACCTTGGGGAGCTGTTTTTT
CASSYSDLGELFF
>TRBJ2-5|NA|NA|TRBV11-3
TGTGCCAGCAGCATAACCCCAGGCATGCAAGAGACCCAGTACTTC
CASSITPGMQETQYF
>TRBJ2-7|NA|NA|TRBV1
TGCGCCAGCAGCCAAGATCAGTGGAGCTACGAGCAGTACTTC
CASSQDQWSYEQYF
>TRBJ2-1|NA|NA|TRBV6-8
TGTGCCAGCAGTATGACCGGGGTGTCCGGTGAGCAGTTCTTC
CASSMTGVSGEQFF
>TRBJ2-2|NA|TRBD2|TRBV11-3
TGTGCCAGCAGCCCACGGACTAGCGGGGGGGTGAACACCGGGGAGCTGTTTTTT
CASSPRTSGGVNTGELFF
>TRBJ1-2|NA|NA|TRBV19
TGTGCCAGTAGTATAACTGCCAGGCTAAACTATGGCTACACCTTC
CASSITARLNYGYTF
>TRBJ2-1|NA|NA|TRBV19
TGTGCCAGTAGTATTCGGGGGGGGACAGCGGGTGCTTGGGAGCAGTTCTTC
CASSIRGGTAGAWEQFF
>TRBJ2-3|NA|NA|TRBV5-1
TGCGCCAGCAGTCTGAGAGGGACCACTAGCACAGATACGCAGTATTTT
CASSLRGTTSTDTQYF
>TRBJ1-2|NA|NA|TRBV18
TGTGCCAGCTCACCACCGGGGGAAACAATCTATGGCTACACCTTC
CASSPPGETIYGYTF
>TRBJ1-5|once|NA|TRBV6-8
TGTGCCAGCTACGGGGGGCGGGGCACACAGCCCCAGCATTTT
CASYGGRGTQPQHF
>TRBJ1-2|NA|TRBD1|TRBV30
TGTGCCTGGAACAGGGGGGACTATGGCTACACCTTC
CAWNRGDYGYTF
>TRBJ1-2|NA|NA|TRBV11-3
TGTGCCAGCAGCGCCGAACCGACAGCTTCGATACGCACCTTC
CASSAEPTASIRTF
>TRBJ2-2|NA|TRBD1|TRBV19
TGTGCCAGTAGTATTACGACAGGGGGCAGGGGCGGGGAGCTGTTTTTT
CASSITTGGRGGELFF
>TRBJ2-1|NA|NA|TRBV11-3
TGTGCCAGCAGCTCTTGGGAGCTAGCTGATGAGCAGTTCTTC
CASSSWELADEQFF
>TRBJ2-6|once|NA|TRBV22-1
TGTGCCAGCTCGAATTTTGGGGCCAACGTCCTGACTTTC
CASSNFGANVLTF
>TRBJ1-5|NA|NA|TRBV19
TGTGCCAGTAGTATTATGGGGTGGAGCAATCAGCCCCAGCATTTT
CASSIMGWSNQPQHF
>TRBJ1-3|once|NA|TRBV22-1
TGTGCCAGCAGCGTAGGGACTTCTGGAAACACCATATATTTT
CASSVGTSGNTIYF
>TRBJ2-5|few|NA|TRBV11-3
TGTGCCAGCAGCCCCCACCCTAGCCAAGAGACCCAGTACTTC
CASSPHPSQETQYF
>TRBJ1-2|NA|NA|TRBV7-5
TGTGCCAGCAGCCTCGGACAGGGGGCCTATGGCTACACCTTC
CASSLGQGAYGYTF
>TRBJ2-1|once|TRBD2|TRBV6-8
TGTGCCAGCAGTGACGGGACTAGCGGCAATGAGCAGTTCTTC
CASSDGTSGNEQFF
>TRBJ1-3|once|NA|TRBV19
TGTGCCAGTACCCTCGGGGGAAGAGGCTCTGGAAACACCATATATTTT
CASTLGGRGSGNTIYF
>TRBJ1-1|NA|NA|TRBV11-3
TGTGCCAGCAGCTTCGACGCAGGGTCCCCTGAAGCTTTCTTT
CASSFDAGSPEAFF
>TRBJ1-5|NA|NA|TRBV5-1
TGCGCCAGCAGCTTGGACAGAGCAGGCCAGCCCCAGCATTTT
CASSLDRAGQPQHF
>TRBJ2-3|NA|NA|TRBV18
TGTGCCAGCTCACCACCGGCCCACACAGATACGCAGTATTTT
CASSPPAHTDTQYF
>TRBJ1-1|NA|NA|TRBV6-8
TGTACCAGCAGTTACGGGGGGCGCACTGAAGCTTTCTTT
CTSSYGGRTEAFF
>TRBJ1-2|NA|TRBD1|TRBV6-8
TGTGCCATCAGTGCGAAGGGACAGGCGAAGGACTATGGCTACACCTTC
CAISAKGQAKDYGYTF
>TRBJ2-7|NA|NA|TRBV7-6
TGTGCCAGCAGCTTAGAATTCGGGAGACCCTACGAGCAGTACTTC
CASSLEFGRPYEQYF
>TRBJ1-1|once|NA|TRBV9
TGTGCCAGCGAATGGGACTCGAACACTGAAGCTTTCTTT
CASEWDSNTEAFF
>TRBJ2-5|NA|TRBD2|TRBV11-3
TGTGCCAGCAGCTTGCCCCGACTAGCGGCAAGTCAAGAGACCCAGTACTTC
CASSLPRLAASQETQYF
>TRBJ1-1|NA|NA|TRBV22-1
TGTGCCAGCAGCCTGGGGACGGCTATCACTGAAGCTTTCTTT
CASSLGTAITEAFF
>TRBJ2-1|NA|TRBD2|TRBV2
TGTGCCAGCAGGACTAGCGGGGTCAATGAGCAGTTCTTC
CASRTSGVNEQFF